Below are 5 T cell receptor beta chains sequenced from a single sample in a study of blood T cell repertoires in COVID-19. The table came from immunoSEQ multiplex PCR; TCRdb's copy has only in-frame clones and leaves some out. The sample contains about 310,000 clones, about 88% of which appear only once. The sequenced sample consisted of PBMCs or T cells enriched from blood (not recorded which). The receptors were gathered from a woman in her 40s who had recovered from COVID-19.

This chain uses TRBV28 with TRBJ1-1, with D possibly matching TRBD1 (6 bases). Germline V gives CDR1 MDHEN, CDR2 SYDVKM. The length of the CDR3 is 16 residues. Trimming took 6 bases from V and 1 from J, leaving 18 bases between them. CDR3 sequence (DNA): TGTGCCAGCAGACCTCCGGATGGGGGCCAGAACACTGAAGCTTTCTTT. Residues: CASRPPDGGQNTEAFF.

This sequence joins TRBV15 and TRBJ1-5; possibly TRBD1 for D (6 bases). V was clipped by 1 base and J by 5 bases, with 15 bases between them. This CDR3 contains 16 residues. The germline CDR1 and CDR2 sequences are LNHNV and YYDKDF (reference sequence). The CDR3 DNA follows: TGTGCCACCAGCAGAGTTAAAGGGGGACATGATCAGCCCCAGCATTTT. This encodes CATSRVKGGHDQPQHF.

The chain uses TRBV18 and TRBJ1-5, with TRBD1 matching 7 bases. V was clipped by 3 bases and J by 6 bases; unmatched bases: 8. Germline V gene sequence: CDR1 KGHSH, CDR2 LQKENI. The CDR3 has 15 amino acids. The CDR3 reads CASSPDRESIQPQHF. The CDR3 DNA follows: TGTGCCAGCTCACCCGACAGGGAGTCCATTCAGCCCCAGCATTTT.

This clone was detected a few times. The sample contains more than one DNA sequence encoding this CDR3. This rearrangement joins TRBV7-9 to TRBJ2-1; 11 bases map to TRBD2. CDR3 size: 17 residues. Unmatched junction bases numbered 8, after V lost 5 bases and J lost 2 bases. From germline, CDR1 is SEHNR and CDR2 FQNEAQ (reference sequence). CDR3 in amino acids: CASSPPLAGGAYNEQFF. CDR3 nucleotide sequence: TGTGCCAGCAGCCCCCCCCTAGCGGGAGGCGCCTACAATGAGCAGTTCTTC. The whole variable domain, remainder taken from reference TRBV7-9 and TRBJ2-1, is DTGVSQNPRHKITKRGQNVTFRCDPISEHNRLYWYRQTLGQGPEFLTYFQNEAQLEKSRLLSDRFSAERPKGSFSTLEIQRTEQGDSAMYLCASSPPLAGGAYNEQFFGPGTRLTVL.

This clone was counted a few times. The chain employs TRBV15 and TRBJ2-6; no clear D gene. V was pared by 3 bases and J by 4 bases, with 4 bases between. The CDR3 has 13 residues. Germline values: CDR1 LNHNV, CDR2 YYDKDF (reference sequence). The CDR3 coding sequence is TGTGCCACCAGCAGTGGCGGGGCCAACGTCCTGACTTTC. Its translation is CATSSGGANVLTF. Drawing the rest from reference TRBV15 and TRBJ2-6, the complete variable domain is DAMVIQNPRYQVTQFGKPVTLSCSQTLNHNVMYWYQQKSSQAPKLLFHYYDKDFNNEADTPDNFQSRRPNTSFCFLDIRSPGLGDTAMYLCATSSGGANVLTFGAGSRLTVL.